The 25 T cell receptor beta chains listed next were all sequenced from one sample in a study of cytomegalovirus exposure and HLA in healthy donors. PCR amplification relied on 60 Vbeta primers (plus 13 Jbeta primers). Using immunoSEQ multiplex PCR, the repertoire was profiled, and TCRdb retains in-frame clones only, with some absent. The data contain about 120,000 clones, roughly 80% of them singletons. The specimen sequenced was PBMCs. Receptor source: a young woman in good health and CMV-seropositive.

This clone is termed medium-sized (0.01 to 0.1%). The chain is built from TRBV5-5 and TRBJ2-1; the D gene is possibly TRBD2 (5 bases). The V gene's germline CDR1 is SGHKS and CDR2 YYEKEE (reference sequence). The V end was cut by 1 base, the J end by 9 bases, with 11 bases between. The CDR3 has 13 amino acids. The CDR3 sequence is CASSLNGVSEQFF. CDR3 sequence (DNA): TGTGCCAGCAGCTTGAACGGGGTCAGTGAGCAGTTCTTC.

V and J are TRBV29-1 and TRBJ1-3; 8 nucleotides match TRBD1. This CDR3 spans 13 amino acids. After removal of 4 bases from V and 3 bases from J, the junction contained 2 bases not matched to a gene. The germline CDR1 and CDR2 sequences are SQVTM and ANQGSEA. DNA of the CDR3: TGCAGCGTTGGGACAGGGTTTGGAAACACCATATATTTT. Its translation is CSVGTGFGNTIYF.

The chain joins TRBV6-4 to TRBJ2-6; D might be TRBD1 (5 bases). CDR3 length equals 15 residues. V shed 3 bases and J shed 2 bases, with 8 bases lying between them. CDR1 is MRHNA and CDR2 is SNTAGT in the germline V gene. The CDR3 spells CASSDSGTGANVLTF. The CDR3 DNA reads TGTGCCAGCAGTGATTCAGGGACTGGGGCCAACGTCCTGACTTTC.

This chain joins TRBV5-5 and TRBJ1-6; D is unresolved. CDR3 size: 15 residues. Trimming took 0 bases from V and 5 from J, leaving 9 bases between them. Per germline, CDR1 SGHKS and CDR2 YYEKEE (reference sequence). CDR3 in DNA: TGTGCCAGCAGCTTGGAGGTCGGGAATAATTCACCCCTCCACTTT. Translating gives CASSLEVGNNSPLHF.

For this clone: Additional DNA sequences in this sample encode the identical CDR3. V gene TRBV6-6 combines with J gene TRBJ2-5; D gene unclear. There are 12 residues in the CDR3. Trimming cost V 5 bases and J 0 bases, with 4 bases left between them. Germline V CDR1 and CDR2: MNHNY, SVGAGI (reference sequence). The DNA for the CDR3 is TGTGCCAGCAGTCCAAACCAAGAGACCCAGTACTTC. Encoded protein: CASSPNQETQYF.

This chain uses TRBV15 with TRBJ1-5; 9 nucleotides line up with TRBD1. CDR1 is LNHNV, CDR2 YYDKDF, per germline (reference sequence). The CDR3 runs to 14 residues. Unmatched junction bases numbered 4, after V lost 5 bases and J lost 5 bases. Written as DNA, the CDR3 is TGTGCCACCAGCGACGACAGGGGGTATCAGCCCCAGCATTTT. It specifies CATSDDRGYQPQHF.

The chain combines TRBV30 with TRBJ2-5, with 10 bases aligning to TRBD2. The CDR3 covers 15 residues. With V trimmed by 0 bases and J by 7 bases, 8 bases remained unmatched. Germline CDR1 GTSNPN, CDR2 SVGIG (reference sequence). The CDR3: CAWSVGLAALGTQYF. CDR3 nucleotide sequence: TGTGCCTGGAGTGTAGGACTAGCGGCCCTGGGGACCCAGTACTTC.

The rearrangement links TRBV9 to TRBJ1-1; TRBD1 matches at 8 bases. Germline values: CDR1 SGDLS, CDR2 YYNGEE. The ends lost 0 bases at V and 6 bases at J; junction bases unmatched: 4. This CDR3 region has 14 residues. The chain's CDR3 is CASSVDPDRAEAFF. The CDR3 nucleotides read TGTGCCAGCAGCGTAGATCCGGACAGGGCTGAAGCTTTCTTT.

The chain carries TRBV25-1 and TRBJ2-3; D gene unclear. This CDR3 contains 13 residues. Germline CDR1 is MGHDK and CDR2 is SYGVNS. Between the trimmed V and J ends, which lost 5 bases and 0 bases, there was a span of 6 bases. The CDR3 is CASSRVSTDTQYF. The CDR3 bases are TGTGCCAGCAGTCGAGTGAGCACAGATACGCAGTATTTT.

V gene TRBV19 combines with J gene TRBJ1-1; maybe TRBD1 (5 bases). This CDR3 is built from 14 residues. Germline CDR1 reads LNHDA; CDR2 reads SQIVND (reference sequence). V shed 7 bases and J shed 0 bases, with 12 bases lying between them. In nucleotides, the CDR3 is TGTGCCAGTACGTGGGGCAACTTGAACACTGAAGCTTTCTTT. This gives the protein CASTWGNLNTEAFF. The full variable domain, its missing parts supplied by reference TRBV19 and TRBJ1-1, is DGGITQSPKYLFRKEGQNVTLSCEQNLNHDAMYWYRQDPGQGLRLIYYSQIVNDFQKGDIAEGYSVSREKKESFPLTVTSAQKNPTAFYLCASTWGNLNTEAFFGQGTRLTVV.

The chain recombines TRBV5-6 with TRBJ2-1; D not certain. Germline assignment: CDR1 SGHDT and CDR2 YYEEEE. Trimming took 5 bases from V and 0 from J, leaving 15 bases between them. The CDR3 consists of 16 residues. Here the CDR3 reads CASSTRVRSSYNEQFF. In DNA form, the CDR3 reads TGTGCCAGCAGTACCCGGGTTCGAAGCTCCTACAATGAGCAGTTCTTC.

This clone was observed a handful of times. The J gene is TRBJ2-7, the V gene TRBV29-1; perhaps TRBD1 as D (8 bases). Trimming removed 7 bases at V and 3 bases at J, with 16 bases between. This CDR3 has 13 amino acids. Per germline, CDR1 SQVTM and CDR2 ANQGSEA. CDR3 region: CSAGGGQVYEQYF. CDR3 bases: TGCAGCGCTGGGGGGGGACAGGTCTACGAGCAGTACTTC.

This chain links TRBV30 with TRBJ1-1; 7 bases fit TRBD1. The CDR3 loop spans 14 amino acids. J lost 4 bases, V lost 2 bases, and 7 bases had no gene match. Germline CDR1 is GTSNPN and CDR2 is SVGIG (reference sequence). The CDR3 protein is CAWSRNRGFTEAFF. DNA of the CDR3: TGTGCCTGGAGTCGAAACAGGGGTTTCACTGAAGCTTTCTTT.

This clone was detected only once. This chain connects TRBV5-4 to TRBJ2-1; D not certain. The CDR3 has 14 residues. Germline CDR1 SGHNT, CDR2 YYREEE (reference sequence). Trimming left V 2 bases short and J 0 bases short, with 6 bases between. The CDR3 sequence is CASSLESSYNEQFF. As DNA, the CDR3 is TGTGCCAGCAGCTTAGAGAGCTCCTACAATGAGCAGTTCTTC.

The rearrangement uses TRBV5-1 and TRBJ2-3, with D possibly TRBD2 on 6 matching bases. Germline CDR1 SGHRS, CDR2 YFSETQ. CDR3 length equals 14 residues. The V and J ends lost 5 bases and 3 bases respectively, with 13 bases between them. The CDR3 DNA sequence: TGCGCCAGCAGGGGACTGGGCGAAACAGATACGCAGTATTTT. It is translated as CASRGLGETDTQYF. Drawing the rest from reference TRBV5-1 and TRBJ2-3, the complete variable domain is KAGVTQTPRYLIKTRGQQVTLSCSPISGHRSVSWYQQTPGQGLQFLFEYFSETQRNKGNFPGRFSGRQFSNSRSEMNVSTLELGDSALYLCASRGLGETDTQYFGPGTRLTVL.

This clone was detected once. The gene calls are TRBV7-9 and TRBJ1-1; D not certain. The length of the CDR3 is 15 residues. The V gene's germline CDR1 is SEHNR and CDR2 FQNEAQ (reference sequence). The V end was cut by 5 bases, the J end by 0 bases, with 13 bases between. Here the CDR3 reads CASSPPVRVNTEAFF. CDR3 in DNA: TGTGCCAGCAGCCCCCCGGTTCGGGTGAACACTGAAGCTTTCTTT.

The chain employs TRBV29-1 and TRBJ2-3; 14 positions agree with TRBD2. This CDR3 region has 17 residues. V was pared by 4 bases and J by 1 base, with 7 bases of the junction left unmatched. Looked up from germline, CDR1 is SQVTM and CDR2 is ANQGSEA. The CDR3 nucleotides are TGCAGCGTTGCCGGCGGGGGACTAGCGGGGGGCACAGATACGCAGTATTTT. Its protein product is CSVAGGGLAGGTDTQYF.

This sequence joins TRBV7-9 and TRBJ2-5; 7 bases match TRBD2. V shed 4 bases and J 3 bases; nucleotides not matched to a gene: 8. The CDR3 sequence is 15 residues long. The V gene's germline CDR1 is SEHNR and CDR2 FQNEAQ (reference sequence). CDR3: CASSSAGRLEETQYF. DNA for the CDR3: TGTGCCAGCAGCTCAGCGGGGCGGTTGGAAGAGACCCAGTACTTC.

The chain is built from TRBV4-1 and TRBJ2-2; D is unclear. Deletions cut 1 base from V and 7 bases from J, with 7 bases between. This CDR3 comprises 13 residues. Germline V gene data show CDR1 as MGHRA and CDR2 as YSYEKL. The CDR3 sequence: CASSQGWSGELFF. The DNA for the CDR3 is TGCGCCAGCAGCCAAGGATGGAGCGGGGAGCTGTTTTTT.

This chain connects TRBV7-8 to TRBJ1-5; D may be TRBD1 (5 bases). CDR3 length: 13 amino acids. Looked up from germline, CDR1 is SGHVS and CDR2 is FQNEAQ. Trimming pared 4 bases from V and 4 bases from J, leaving 8 bases between. As DNA, the CDR3 is TGTGCCAGCAGCTACAGGAGAAATCAGCCCCAGCATTTT. Protein sequence: CASSYRRNQPQHF.

This sequence joins TRBV5-4 and TRBJ2-5; 8 bases match TRBD1. Judging by the DNA end, TRBJ2-7 fits better; the J call may be wrong. Germline V gene lookup returns CDR1 SGHNT and CDR2 YYREEE (reference sequence). This CDR3 is built from 14 residues. CDR3 region: CASSPPDRVYEQYF. The CDR3 nucleotides are TGTGCCAGCAGCCCCCCGGACAGGGTCTACGAGCAGTACTTC.

DNA of the CDR3: TGTGCCAGCAGCACTCCGGGAACGATTTCACCCCTCCACTTT. Translating gives CASSTPGTISPLHF. V and J are TRBV5-4 and TRBJ1-6; D unclear. This CDR3 region has 14 residues. The germline V gene encodes CDR1 SGHNT and CDR2 YYREEE (reference sequence). Trimming shortened V by 4 bases and J by 9 bases, and 14 bases separated the two germline ends.

The chain recombines TRBV30 with TRBJ2-1; 7 nucleotides align to TRBD2. Trimming cost V 2 bases and J 0 bases; bases outside gene matches: 1. The germline V gene encodes CDR1 GTSNPN and CDR2 SVGIG (reference sequence). This CDR3 comprises 14 residues. The CDR3 region has the DNA TGTGCCTGGAGTTCGGGGGGCTCCTACAATGAGCAGTTCTTC. It codes for CAWSSGGSYNEQFF.

V gene TRBV7-2 combines with J gene TRBJ1-1; 7 nucleotides match TRBD1. With 2 bases clipped from V and 0 bases from J, the junction kept 3 bases outside the gene matches. Germline CDR1 and CDR2: SGHTA and FQGNSA. The CDR3 consists of 15 residues. The CDR3 DNA is TGTGCCAGCAGCTTATCCGGGACAGTGAACACTGAAGCTTTCTTT. It translates to CASSLSGTVNTEAFF.

V is TRBV4-3 and J is TRBJ2-1; the match to TRBD2 covers 11 bases. The CDR3 sequence is 17 residues long. CDR1 is LGHNA and CDR2 is YSLEER in the germline V gene. Losses at the gene ends were 3 bases for V and 8 bases for J; bases not matched to a gene: 12. CDR3 bases: TGCGCCAGCAGCCAGGCCCTTAGCGGGGGGGCTTTTTATGAGCAGTTCTTC. Residues: CASSQALSGGAFYEQFF.